One sample yielded the 8 T cell receptor beta chains listed below, sequenced in a study of T cells after yellow fever vaccination. TCRdb passed the 5' RACE reads through MiXCR, listing each CDR3 protein once. Of under 250,000 distinct CDR3 sequences in the sample, around 3.1% are singletons; the top ten hold roughly 3%. The material was CD4+ T cells sorted from PBMCs, obtained 10 days after the yellow fever booster vaccination. The receptor set was obtained from a man between 18 and 35 years old who received the YFV17D yellow fever vaccine.

In the case of this clonotype: Given a much more abundant clone one base away, this may be a read error. V usage is TRBV6-2 or TRBV6-3 and J usage is TRBJ2-2, with 8 bases matching TRBD1. V lost 6 bases and J lost 3; bases outside the gene matches: 3. Germline lookup yields CDR1 MNHEY and CDR2 SVGEGT. CDR3 size: 14 residues. This CDR3 reads CASRRTGYTGELFF. CDR3 coding DNA: TGTGCCAGCAGACGGACAGGGTACACCGGGGAGCTGTTTTTT.

This clonotype has ten or more counts. The rearrangement links TRBV5-4 to TRBJ1-1; D unclear. The CDR3 contains 16 residues. Trimming took 0 bases from V and 6 from J, leaving 18 bases between them. The germline V gene has CDR1 SGHNT and CDR2 YYREEE (reference sequence). CDR3 sequence (DNA): TGTGCCAGCAGCTTGGCTCCCACAGTTCTTAATCCTGAAGCTTTCTTT. Translating it yields CASSLAPTVLNPEAFF.

The rearrangement joins TRBV12-3 or TRBV12-4 to TRBJ2-7; 10 positions agree with TRBD1. V shed 8 bases, J shed 4 bases, and the junction held 5 bases outside the gene matches. The CDR3 is made up of 13 amino acids. Here the CDR3 reads CASGRDRGYEQYV. The CDR3 DNA reads TGTGCCAGCGGTAGGGACAGGGGATACGAGCAGTACGTC.

This clonotype has only a few counts. The rearrangement uses TRBV2 and TRBJ1-2; D is undetermined. The ends were cut back, 4 bases at V and 8 bases at J, with 17 bases in the middle. In germline, CDR1 is SNHLY, CDR2 FYNNEI. This CDR3 has 14 residues. The CDR3 region has the DNA TGTGCCAGCAGTGGAGTCGGACTATCCTTCGGCTACACCTTC. The encoded protein is CASSGVGLSFGYTF. The complete variable domain, with remaining parts taken from reference TRBV2 and TRBJ1-2, reads EPEVTQTPSHQVTQMGQEVILRCVPISNHLYFYWYRQILGQKVEFLVSFYNNEISEKSEIFDDQFSVERPDGSNFTLKIRSTKLEDSAMYFCASSGVGLSFGYTFGSGTRLTVV.

The chain combines TRBV7-3 with TRBJ2-5; TRBD2 matches 7 bases. With V trimmed by 5 bases and J by 6 bases, 12 bases remained unmatched. From germline, CDR1 is SGHTA and CDR2 FQGTGA. This CDR3 spans 15 amino acids. This chain's CDR3 is CASSPRGGVGKTQYF. CDR3 in DNA: TGTGCCAGCAGCCCCCGGGGAGGGGTAGGGAAGACCCAGTACTTC.

This clonotype appeared many times. The chain is built from TRBV20-1 and TRBJ2-1, with D unresolved. The CDR3 sequence is 12 residues long. Trimming pared 6 bases from V and 5 bases from J, leaving 11 bases between. In germline, CDR1 is DFQATT, CDR2 SNEGSKA (reference sequence). The CDR3 reads CSAAFSNNEQFF. In DNA, the CDR3 is TGCAGTGCGGCCTTCTCAAACAATGAGCAGTTCTTC.

This clonotype occurred many times. This chain links TRBV11-2 with TRBJ2-1; 7 bases map to TRBD2. Germline V gives CDR1 SGHAT, CDR2 FQNNGV. V lost 4 bases to trimming and J lost 1 base; unmatched junction nucleotides: 4. The CDR3 sequence is 15 residues long. CDR3 coding DNA: TGTGCCAGCAGCTCGGGACTACAATCCTACAATGAGCAGTTCTTC. This translates into CASSSGLQSYNEQFF. The full variable domain, in which reference TRBV11-2 and TRBJ2-1 provide the parts outside the CDR3, is EAGVAQSPRYKIIEKRQSVAFWCNPISGHATLYWYQQILGQGPKLLIQFQNNGVVDDSQLPKDRFSAERLKGVDSTLKIQPAKLEDSAVYLCASSSGLQSYNEQFFGPGTRLTVL.

This clonotype was picked up many times. The chain joins TRBV6-5 to TRBJ2-7, with a weak D call TRBD2 (6 bases). The CDR3 sequence is 11 residues long. Germline CDR1 and CDR2: MNHEY and SVGAGI. V gave up 8 bases and J gave up 4 bases, with 9 bases separating them. The CDR3 DNA reads TGTGCCAGCGGGGGGACTTACGAGCAGTACGTC. Protein product: CASGGTYEQYV.